The rows below give T cell receptor beta chains drawn from one sample of a study of blood T cell repertoires in COVID-19. This table comes from immunoSEQ multiplex PCR, and its TCRdb copy is limited to in-frame clones, with some not included. The sample holds roughly 180,000 clones; 85% are singletons and the top ten take roughly 7.7%. The sequenced material came from peripheral blood. The receptors come from a woman aged 55-70 years with acute or convalescent COVID-19. Both conserved end residues are part of each CDR3. The D gene is left open where the match is weak. Some rows have no size entry. The others give once, few or many, or a class for an expanded clone.

d_gene,abundance,v_gene,len,j_gene,CDR3nt,CDR3aa
.,.,TRBV9,14,TRBJ1-1,TGTGCCAGCAGCGGGACGACAGTTAACACTGAAGCTTTCTTT,CASSGTTVNTEAFF
TRBD1,.,TRBV28,15,TRBJ1-4,TGTGCCAGCAAACCCCTCGGGACAGTTAATGAAAAACTGTTTTTT,CASKPLGTVNEKLFF
TRBD1,.,TRBV2,15,TRBJ2-7,TGTGCCAGCAGTGAAGCGGGCAGGGGGACCTACGAGCAGTACTTC,CASSEAGRGTYEQYF
.,.,TRBV5-1,14,TRBJ1-5,TGCGCCAGTAGCGTGGGTTCTTTTGATCAGCCCCAGCATTTT,CASSVGSFDQPQHF
TRBD1,.,TRBV2,14,TRBJ1-6,TGTGCCAGCAGGTTGACAGGGTCCAATTCACCCCTCCACTTT,CASRLTGSNSPLHF
.,.,TRBV7-9,16,TRBJ2-3,TGTGCCAGCAGCTTAGCGACTAGTCTCCTCAGGAATACGCAGTATTTT,CASSLATSLLRNTQYF
.,few,TRBV2,13,TRBJ1-1,TGTGCCAGCCGACAGGTCCTTAACACTGAAGCTTTCTTT,CASRQVLNTEAFF
.,.,TRBV29-1,11,TRBJ1-2,TGCAGCGTTCAACAAGACTATGGCTACACCTTC,CSVQQDYGYTF
.,.,TRBV7-8,13,TRBJ2-1,TGTGCCAGCAGCCCCCGGGTCTTTAATGAGCAGTTCTTC,CASSPRVFNEQFF
.,once,TRBV28,13,TRBJ2-1,TGTGCCAGTTCGTGGCATTCCTACAATGAGCAGTTCTTC,CASSWHSYNEQFF
.,.,TRBV19,15,TRBJ2-6,TGTGCCAGTAGTATTGGACAGACTGGGGCCAACGTCCTGACTTTC,CASSIGQTGANVLTF
TRBD2,.,TRBV19,13,TRBJ2-1,TGTGCCAGTAGTATTGGCCCAGCGGGAGAGCAGTTCTTC,CASSIGPAGEQFF
.,.,TRBV29-1,10,TRBJ1-1,TGCAGCGTTGAGGTCCATGAGGCTTTCTTT,CSVEVHEAFF
TRBD2,.,TRBV9,18,TRBJ2-2,TGTGCCAGCAGCGGAAGGACGGCGCGGGAGTGGGTCACCGGGGAGCTGTTTTTT,CASSGRTAREWVTGELFF
TRBD1,.,TRBV3-1/TRBV3-2,16,TRBJ2-3,TGTGCCAGCAGCCAAGGCCCACAGGGGAGTGGAAATACGCAGTATTTT,CASSQGPQGSGNTQYF
TRBD2,.,TRBV7-7,20,TRBJ2-5,TGTGCTAGCTGCTGTGTTTCGGGGACTAGCGGGAGGGTGGGTGGAGAGACCCAGTACTTC,CASCCVSGTSGRVGGETQYF